This T cell receptor (beta chain) was identified in a study of blood T cell repertoires in COVID-19. Study-wide background: Spain, Italy and the United States supplied samples that represented acute and convalescent COVID-19. T cells, B-cell-depleted T cells, or PBMCs supplied cDNA or gDNA.

In this sample, this clone turned up once. This CDR3 is built from 17 residues. CDR1 is SGHVS and CDR2 is FNYEAQ in the germline V gene. V lost 1 base to trimming and J lost 5 bases; unmatched junction nucleotides: 10. In the original workflow: Reference gene primer amplification yielded estimated nucleated cell counts. The data were produced by immunoSEQ multiplex PCR, yet TCRdb's version contains in-frame clones alone and is incomplete. The V and J calls and clone size come from that table; D and trimming were worked out from the DNA. This table holds 95,000 to 110,000 clones, about 80% found once. The sequence was collected from a man between 65 and 85 years old with acute or convalescent COVID-19. V gene TRBV7-6 combines with J gene TRBJ2-1, with 8 bases that match TRBD2. Sequencing input: peripheral blood. This CDR3 reads CASSLDVTSGGHNEQFF. DNA for the CDR3: TGTGCCAGCAGCTTAGATGTAACTAGCGGTGGGCACAATGAGCAGTTCTTC.